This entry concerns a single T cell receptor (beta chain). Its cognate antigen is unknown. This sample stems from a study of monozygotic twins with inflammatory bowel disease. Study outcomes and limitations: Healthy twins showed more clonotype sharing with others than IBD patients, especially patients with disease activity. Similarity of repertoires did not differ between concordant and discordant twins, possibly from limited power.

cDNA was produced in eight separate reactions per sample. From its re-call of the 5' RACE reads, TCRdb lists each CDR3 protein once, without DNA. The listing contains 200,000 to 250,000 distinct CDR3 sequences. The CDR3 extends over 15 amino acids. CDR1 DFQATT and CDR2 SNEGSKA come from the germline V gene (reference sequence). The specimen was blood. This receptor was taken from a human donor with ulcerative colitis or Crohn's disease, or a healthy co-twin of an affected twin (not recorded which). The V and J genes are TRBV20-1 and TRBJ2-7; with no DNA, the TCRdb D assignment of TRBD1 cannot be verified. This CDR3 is CRALSFSDRQGEQYF.